These 15 T cell receptor beta chains were all obtained from the same sample, sequenced in a study of post-analysis software for immune sequencing data. Study-level findings and limits: Patients showed TRBV5-6, TRBV5-1 and TRBV20-1 among five TRBV segments more frequent than in controls.

These receptors' antigens are unknown. Researchers reported that TCR beta cDNA libraries carried unique molecular identifiers. Using its own MiXCR run on the PCR reads, TCRdb lists one record per CDR3 protein. The table shows 430,000 or so distinct CDR3 sequences, with 30% to 40% occurring only once. The specimen was blood. The source is a girl aged 2-9 years with multiple sclerosis.

V and J are TRBV6-5 and TRBJ2-1; no definite D call. V lost 0 bases to trimming and J lost 10 bases, with 7 bases between them. Germline CDR1 is MNHEY and CDR2 is SVGAGI. The CDR3 covers 12 residues. The CDR3 DNA follows: TGTGCCAGCAGTTACTCAGGAGAAGAGCAGTTCTTC. Amino acids: CASSYSGEEQFF.

A remark on this clonotype: At one end the junction does not follow the germline gene, possibly because of a read error. This chain uses TRBV11-2 with TRBJ1-1, with D possibly matching TRBD1 (5 bases). This CDR3 has 15 amino acids. Germline lookup yields CDR1 SGHAT and CDR2 FQNNGV. The DNA of the CDR3 is TGTGCCAGCAGCTTAGTAGCCCCGCCCGGGACTGAAACTTTCTTT. Amino acid sequence: CASSLVAPPGTETFF. Variable domain in full (rest from reference TRBV11-2 and TRBJ1-1): EAGVAQSPRYKIIEKRQSVAFWCNPISGHATLYWYQQILGQGPKLLIQFQNNGVVDDSQLPKDRFSAERLKGVDSTLKIQPAKLEDSAVYLCASSLVAPPGTETFFGQGTRLTVV.

J is TRBJ2-3 and V is TRBV7-6; either TRBD1 or TRBD2 may supply D (5 bases each). The germline CDR1 and CDR2 sequences are SGHVS and FNYEAQ. Deletions cut 1 base from V and 10 bases from J, with 15 bases between. The CDR3 is made up of 14 amino acids. The CDR3 spells CASSLVGESQAQYF. CDR3 DNA: TGTGCCAGCAGCTTAGTGGGGGAGTCCCAAGCGCAGTATTTT.

This clonotype was seen only a few times. J is TRBJ1-6 and V is TRBV20-1; a possible D gene is TRBD1 (5 bases). The CDR3 spans 12 residues. Germline CDR1 and CDR2: DFQATT and SNEGSKA (reference sequence). V lost 3 bases and J 15 bases, leaving 15 bases between the germline ends. The CDR3 DNA reads TGCAGTGCTAGTTCCCAGGGACGCTTCCTCCACTTT. Translated: CSASSQGRFLHF.

This clonotype was picked up a small number of times. The chain combines TRBV10-3 with TRBJ2-3, with D perhaps TRBD1 (6 bases). CDR1 and CDR2 (germline): ENHRY, SYGVKD. CDR3 length: 13 residues. Trimming removed 2 bases at V and 9 bases at J, with 12 bases between. CDR3 region: CAISEGTQRTQYF. CDR3 sequence (DNA): TGTGCCATCAGTGAGGGGACACAGAGGACGCAGTATTTT.

The chain couples TRBV2 to TRBJ2-5; 11 positions agree with TRBD2. V shed 6 bases and J 4 bases; nucleotides not matched to a gene: 7. Germline CDR1 SNHLY, CDR2 FYNNEI. CDR3 length: 15 residues. The CDR3 loop reads CASRTSGVAGETQYF. In DNA form, the CDR3 reads TGTGCCAGCAGGACTAGCGGGGTGGCAGGAGAGACCCAGTACTTC. Combining the CDR3 with reference TRBV2 and TRBJ2-5 gives the whole variable domain EPEVTQTPSHQVTQMGQEVILRCVPISNHLYFYWYRQILGQKVEFLVSFYNNEISEKSEIFDDQFSVERPDGSNFTLKIRSTKLEDSAMYFCASRTSGVAGETQYFGPGTRLLVL.

This clonotype was counted only a few times. V and J are TRBV20-1 and TRBJ2-7; 9 nucleotides match TRBD1. The germline gives CDR1 DFQATT, CDR2 SNEGSKA (reference sequence). This CDR3 has 14 amino acids. The trim removed 2 bases at V and 2 bases at J, leaving 4 bases unmatched. The chain's CDR3 is CSARRDRDPYEQYF. In DNA, the CDR3 is TGCAGTGCTAGACGGGACAGGGACCCCTACGAGCAGTACTTC.

The V and J genes are TRBV28 and TRBJ2-3; 7 bases line up with TRBD1. The CDR3 totals 16 residues. The V segment lost 7 bases and the J segment 0 bases; nucleotides outside the gene matches: 10. Germline values: CDR1 MDHEN, CDR2 SYDVKM. CDR3 DNA sequence: TGTGCCAGCACTCCAAACAGGGGTGGAAGCACAGATACGCAGTATTTT. This sequence encodes CASTPNRGGSTDTQYF. Full variable domain (outside the CDR3, taken from reference TRBV28 and TRBJ2-3): DVKVTQSSRYLVKRTGEKVFLECVQDMDHENMFWYRQDPGLGLRLIYFSYDVKMKEKGDIPEGYSVSREKKERFSLILESASTNQTSMYLCASTPNRGGSTDTQYFGPGTRLTVL.

This clonotype was seen a handful of times. The chain uses TRBV20-1 and TRBJ2-1, with TRBD2 matching over 13 bases. CDR3 length: 14 amino acids. The junction had 0 bases not matched to a gene; V was cut back by 1 base and J by 6 bases. Germline CDR1 reads DFQATT; CDR2 reads SNEGSKA (reference sequence). CDR3 residues: CSARGLAGGNEQFF. CDR3 DNA: TGCAGTGCTAGAGGACTAGCGGGGGGCAATGAGCAGTTCTTC.

The chain has TRBV4-3 and TRBJ2-1; 11 bases line up with TRBD2. The J segment lost 7 bases and the V segment lost 2 bases, leaving 7 bases of the junction unmatched. The CDR3 contains 16 residues. Germline V CDR1 and CDR2: LGHNA, YSLEER. In DNA, the CDR3 is TGCGCCAGCAGCCAAAAACTAGCGGGAGAGGGGAATGAGCAGTTCTTC. Its protein is CASSQKLAGEGNEQFF.

This clonotype was counted only a few times. The rearrangement links TRBV4-2 to TRBJ2-1; D gene uncertain. Germline V gives CDR1 LGHNA, CDR2 YNFKEQ. The CDR3 has 13 amino acids. Trimming left V 1 base short and J 7 bases short, with 8 bases between. This chain's CDR3 is CASSQGRPNEQFF. CDR3 nucleotides: TGTGCCAGCAGCCAAGGGAGACCGAATGAGCAGTTCTTC.

This clonotype came up a few times. The chain couples TRBV5-6 to TRBJ2-7, with D unclear. The CDR3 is 16 amino acids. The V gene lost 5 bases and the J gene lost 0 bases, with 18 bases spanning the gap. Germline V gives CDR1 SGHDT, CDR2 YYEEEE. The CDR3 spells CASSVWGAPYSYEQYF. The DNA of the CDR3 is TGTGCCAGCAGTGTCTGGGGTGCCCCCTACTCCTACGAGCAGTACTTC.

The V gene is TRBV29-1, the J gene TRBJ2-3, with 8 bases that match TRBD2. The V gene's germline CDR1 is SQVTM and CDR2 ANQGSEA. There are 17 residues in the CDR3. V lost 0 bases, J lost 6 bases, and 14 bases stayed unmatched. In nucleotides, the CDR3 is TGCAGCGTTGAAGAGCCGCTTGGCGGGGGGCCCTCTGATACGCAGTATTTT. Translated, it gives CSVEEPLGGGPSDTQYF.

This chain joins TRBV5-1 and TRBJ2-1, with a possible D match to TRBD2 (6 bases). The V end was cut by 0 bases, the J end by 4 bases, with 14 bases between. Germline values: CDR1 SGHRS, CDR2 YFSETQ. The CDR3 totals 16 residues. CDR3 DNA sequence: TGCGCCAGCAGCTTGGTGACCGGGAGAGGTTACAATGAGCAGTTCTTC. Amino acids: CASSLVTGRGYNEQFF.

This clonotype has a handful of counts. V is TRBV6-4 and J is TRBJ2-1; a weak D match, TRBD1 (6 bases). This CDR3 is built from 16 residues. The V gene's germline CDR1 is MRHNA and CDR2 SNTAGT. V lost 0 bases and J 4 bases, leaving 13 bases between the germline ends. The CDR3 reads CASSDSLQGGYNEQFF. CDR3 coding DNA: TGTGCCAGCAGTGACTCGTTACAGGGTGGGTACAATGAGCAGTTCTTC.